This record looks at one TCR beta chain sequence and its context. No antigen is known for it. The sample originates from a study of T cells after yellow fever vaccination. At the level of the study: The fractions with low cell numbers were processed using SMART-Seq v4 Ultra Low Input. Overall study findings and caveats: After the booster, roughly 96% of CD4 and about 90% of CD8 primary-response clones were re-detected. It was a small share of clonotypes that appeared in both CD4 and CD8 compartments. Contaminating bulk clonotypes could be abundant in FACS-sorted repertoires.

TCRdb called the 5' RACE reads again in MiXCR, with one record for every CDR3 protein. The sample records about 110,000 distinct CDR3 sequences, 8.4% being singletons. Germline CDR1 GTSNPN, CDR2 SVGIG (reference sequence). With 0 bases removed from V and 2 bases from J, the gap between germline ends came to 11 bases. The CDR3 has 15 amino acids. Source: CD8+ T cells sorted from PBMCs, taken 45 days after the yellow fever booster vaccination. This receptor was obtained from a man aged 25-45 years who received the YFV17D yellow fever vaccine. This chain uses TRBV30 with TRBJ2-1, with D maybe TRBD2 (6 bases). For the CDR3, the DNA is TGTGCCTGGAGTGTCGGTAGCGGCGCCTACAATGAGCAGTTCTTC. This translates into CAWSVGSGAYNEQFF.